This TCR beta chain was recovered during a study of blood T cells in healthy people across ages. CDR1 is LGHNT and CDR2 is FRNRAP in the germline V gene. V lost 1 base, J lost 8 bases, and 25 bases lay in between. The CDR3 is made up of 18 amino acids. A minimum of 6.5 million PBMCs was isolated per sample. A sample-barcoded 5' primer and a J-beta primer mix were used in a second PCR of roughly 6 to 11 cycles. MiXCR, run by TCRdb on the 5' RACE reads, gives a single entry per CDR3 protein. The sample shows around 1,700,000 distinct CDR3 sequences, roughly 27% of them seen only once. This receptor was taken from a woman aged 25 to 45 in good health. Sequenced material: blood. The V gene is TRBV12-5, the J gene TRBJ2-3; either TRBD1 or TRBD2 may supply D (5 bases each). The CDR3 DNA sequence: TGTGCTAGTGGTTTGGAACTCGTCCGGGACGGAAAGGCGCGTACGCAGTATTTT. Its translation: CASGLELVRDGKARTQYF.